Below are 21 T cell receptor beta chains sequenced from a single sample in a study of T cell responses to AZD1222 COVID-19 vaccine. Sequencing was performed with immunoSEQ multiplex PCR; in TCRdb, only in-frame clones are kept and a portion is missing. The sample yields 50,000 to 65,000 clones, 80% to 90% seen once. The input for sequencing was peripheral blood, taken 28 days after the second AZD1222 dose. These receptor sequences come from an adult who received the AZD1222 COVID-19 vaccine.

The V gene is TRBV6-5, the J gene TRBJ1-1; 9 nucleotides line up with TRBD1. Trimming removed 6 bases from V and 0 bases from J; junction bases left unmatched: 5. Germline CDR1 reads MNHEY; CDR2 reads SVGAGI. This CDR3 has 15 amino acids. CDR3 region: CASRTGTGMNTEAFF. CDR3 DNA sequence: TGTGCCAGCAGGACCGGGACAGGGATGAACACTGAAGCTTTCTTT.

The V call is TRBV27, the J call TRBJ1-1; 8 bases match TRBD1. CDR1 is MNHEY, CDR2 SMNVEV, per germline (reference sequence). The CDR3 runs to 16 residues. V shed 6 bases, J shed 1 base, and the junction held 10 bases outside the gene matches. The CDR3 DNA follows: TGTGCCAGCAGGGTAGGACAGGGATGGCCGAACACTGAAGCTTTCTTT. Residues: CASRVGQGWPNTEAFF.

This clone has just a few counts. The rearrangement links TRBV12-3 or TRBV12-4 to TRBJ2-5, with a weak D call TRBD2 (6 bases). Trimming left V 6 bases short and J 5 bases short, with 10 bases between. There are 12 residues in the CDR3. CDR3 residues: CASRLEGETQYF. CDR3 nucleotide sequence: TGTGCCAGCAGACTGGAGGGGGAGACCCAGTACTTC.

The chain uses TRBV19 and TRBJ2-7; D might be TRBD1 (5 bases). The CDR3 runs 15 residues. Trimming stripped 4 bases from V and 1 base from J, with 14 bases between. Germline CDR1 reads LNHDA; CDR2 reads SQIVND (reference sequence). The CDR3 here is CASSNPGYRSYEQYF. As DNA, the CDR3 is TGTGCCAGTAGTAACCCCGGCTACAGGTCCTACGAGCAGTACTTC.

The rearrangement links TRBV10-3 to TRBJ2-7; D is perhaps TRBD2 (6 bases). Trimming took off 0 bases at V and 6 bases at J, with 9 bases between the two ends. CDR1 and CDR2 from the germline V gene are ENHRY and SYGVKD. This CDR3 region has 13 residues. CDR3 sequence (DNA): TGTGCCATCAGTGAGTCGACGACTAGCGAGCAGTACTTC. Its protein is CAISESTTSEQYF.

The rearrangement links TRBV30 to TRBJ2-4; D perhaps matches TRBD1 (6 bases). V was pared by 2 bases and J by 3 bases, with 11 bases between. The CDR3 contains 14 residues. Germline V lookup: CDR1 GTSNPN, CDR2 SVGIG (reference sequence). In nucleotides, the CDR3 is TGTGCCTGGAGTAAACAGGACAGCAAAAACATTCAGTACTTC. Its translation is CAWSKQDSKNIQYF.

The count of this clone is one. The chain carries TRBV9 and TRBJ2-7, with D perhaps given as TRBD1 or TRBD2 (7 bases each). V lost 4 bases, J lost 8 bases, and 16 bases lay in between. Germline CDR1 SGDLS, CDR2 YYNGEE. CDR3 length: 13 residues. In nucleotides, the CDR3 is TGTGCCAGCAGCTCTCCAGGGGGACTAAAGCAGTACTTC. Amino acids: CASSSPGGLKQYF.

V and J are TRBV6-6 and TRBJ2-3; no definite D call. This CDR3 has 14 residues. Germline CDR1 reads MNHNY; CDR2 reads SVGAGI (reference sequence). V lost 7 bases to trimming and J lost 0 bases, with 11 bases between them. This chain's CDR3 is CASTDGPSTDTQYF. As DNA, the CDR3 is TGTGCCAGCACCGACGGGCCTAGCACAGATACGCAGTATTTT.

The rearrangement uses TRBV7-9 and TRBJ1-1, with D possibly TRBD1 on 5 matching bases. Trimming cost V 10 bases and J 4 bases, with 22 bases left between them. The CDR3 totals 15 residues. Looked up from germline, CDR1 is SEHNR and CDR2 is FQNEAQ (reference sequence). The CDR3 nucleotides read TGTGCCACTTCGGGGCGGGACTTAGCTGCCACTGAAGCTTTCTTT. Translated: CATSGRDLAATEAFF.

The chain employs TRBV19 and TRBJ2-1, with a weak D call TRBD1 (6 bases). This CDR3 comprises 16 residues. V was clipped by 3 bases and J by 8 bases, with 20 bases between them. From germline, CDR1 is LNHDA and CDR2 SQIVND (reference sequence). The CDR3 bases are TGTGCCAGTAGTATTGCAAGGGGGTCGTTCATCGATGAGCAGTTCTTC. This gives the protein CASSIARGSFIDEQFF.

The V call is TRBV9, the J call TRBJ2-7; D may be TRBD1 (5 bases). This CDR3 region has 15 residues. V gave up 0 bases and J gave up 6 bases, with 16 bases separating them. The germline gives CDR1 SGDLS, CDR2 YYNGEE. The CDR3 here is CASSVGVGAGPEQYF. The DNA of the CDR3 is TGTGCCAGCAGCGTAGGAGTAGGGGCAGGGCCCGAGCAGTACTTC. The variable domain in full, completed from reference TRBV9 and TRBJ2-7, reads DSGVTQTPKHLITATGQRVTLRCSPRSGDLSVYWYQQSLDQGLQFLIQYYNGEERAKGNILERFSAQQFPDLHSELNLSSLELGDSALYFCASSVGVGAGPEQYFGPGTRLTVT.

The gene calls are TRBV4-3 and TRBJ1-5; TRBD1 matches 7 bases. CDR1 and CDR2 from the germline V gene are LGHNA and YSLEER. The trim removed 0 bases at V and 5 bases at J, leaving 4 bases unmatched. CDR3 length equals 15 residues. In nucleotides, the CDR3 is TGCGCCAGCAGCCAAGAAAGGGGGCTCGATCAGCCCCAGCATTTT. Translated, it gives CASSQERGLDQPQHF.

The genes are TRBV7-2 and TRBJ2-1; 11 nucleotides line up with TRBD2. Germline V CDR1 and CDR2: SGHTA, FQGNSA. V was pared by 5 bases and J by 7 bases, with 7 bases of the junction left unmatched. The CDR3 spans 15 residues. The CDR3 nucleotides are TGTGCCAGCAGCCTTAGCGGGGGGGCGGGTAATGAGCAGTTCTTC. Its protein product is CASSLSGGAGNEQFF.

CDR3 residues: CASSPGQGRSGELFF. CDR3 in DNA: TGTGCCAGCAGCCCGGGACAGGGTCGTTCCGGGGAGCTGTTTTTT. The gene calls are TRBV13 and TRBJ2-2, with 9 bases matching TRBD1. This CDR3 is built from 15 residues. Germline values: CDR1 PRHDT, CDR2 FYEKMQ (reference sequence). The junction had 7 bases not matched to a gene; V was cut back by 5 bases and J by 6 bases.

The chain is built from TRBV4-1 and TRBJ2-3, with unresolved D. V gave up 0 bases and J gave up 2 bases, with 15 bases separating them. The length of the CDR3 is 17 residues. The germline CDR1 and CDR2 sequences are MGHRA and YSYEKL. DNA for the CDR3: TGCGCCAGCAGCCAAGAGACGGGTGTAGCTGTCACAGATACGCAGTATTTT. It encodes CASSQETGVAVTDTQYF.

The V call is TRBV7-6, the J call TRBJ1-1; D unclear. The CDR3 loop spans 11 amino acids. V lost 0 bases, J lost 7 bases, and 3 bases lay in between. Looked up from germline, CDR1 is SGHVS and CDR2 is FNYEAQ. The CDR3 reads CASSLAGEAFF. The CDR3 DNA follows: TGTGCCAGCAGCTTAGCGGGTGAAGCTTTCTTT.

V is TRBV5-8 and J is TRBJ1-1; 7 bases agree with TRBD1. J gave up 6 bases and V 0 bases, and 8 bases lay outside the gene matches. The V gene's germline CDR1 is SGHTS and CDR2 YDEGEE. This CDR3 is 15 amino acids long. The CDR3 here is CASSLVGRGGAEAFF. CDR3 sequence (DNA): TGTGCCAGCAGCTTGGTAGGCAGGGGGGGTGCTGAAGCTTTCTTT.

The chain uses TRBV18 and TRBJ1-4; D uncertain. The length of the CDR3 is 15 residues. Germline CDR1 is KGHSH and CDR2 is LQKENI. V dropped 5 bases and J dropped 6 bases, with 16 bases sitting between them. This CDR3 is CASSDGRNTYEKLFF. CDR3 coding DNA: TGTGCCAGCTCAGACGGACGGAATACCTATGAAAAACTGTTTTTT.

This rearrangement joins TRBV11-2 to TRBJ2-1, with D unresolved. The CDR3 runs 15 residues. CDR1 SGHAT and CDR2 FQNNGV come from the germline V gene. Trimming took off 0 bases at V and 9 bases at J, with 15 bases between the two ends. The CDR3 DNA follows: TGTGCCAGCAGCTTAGATGAGTGGAAGGTGGGTGAGCAGTTCTTC. Residues: CASSLDEWKVGEQFF.

The chain uses TRBV27 and TRBJ2-1; TRBD2 aligns across 8 bases. V lost 8 bases and J lost 3; bases outside the gene matches: 3. This CDR3 spans 13 amino acids. The germline gives CDR1 MNHEY, CDR2 SMNVEV (reference sequence). This chain's CDR3 is CASRGGSYNEQFF. In DNA, the CDR3 is TGTGCCAGCCGGGGGGGGAGCTACAATGAGCAGTTCTTC.

The chain couples TRBV13 to TRBJ2-1, with no clear D. V lost 11 bases and J 0 bases, leaving 8 bases between the germline ends. The CDR3 consists of 12 residues. Germline assignment: CDR1 PRHDT and CDR2 FYEKMQ (reference sequence). DNA for the CDR3: TGTGCCTCCCTTCGCTCCTACAATGAGCAGTTCTTC. Protein: CASLRSYNEQFF.